The entry below gives a single T cell receptor (beta chain) sequence along with its context. The antigen remains undetermined. The CDR3 sequence is 13 residues long. Germline V CDR1 and CDR2: LNHDA, SQIVND (reference sequence). The V end was cut by 5 bases, the J end by 4 bases, with 12 bases between. The data belong to a study of T cells in localized non-small cell lung cancer. Findings of the study overall: Exceeding tumor, uninvolved adjacent lung had the highest T cell clonality. A median of 57 of the top 100 tumor clones appeared in adjacent lung, which was paired and uninvolved. The study sequenced only one region of the tumor. As a result, intratumor heterogeneity could not be excluded and remains possible.

Clones were read by immunoSEQ multiplex PCR, and TCRdb kept only the in-frame ones, dropping some. This sample has 4,000 to 5,000 clones, with less than 35% found just once. This sample comprised lung tumor tissue, obtained before any cancer treatment. This TCR derives from a man aged 40 to 75 with stage II lung adenocarcinoma. V gene TRBV19 combines with J gene TRBJ2-7; D is perhaps TRBD2 (7 bases). The CDR3 bases are TGTGCCAGTAGTGTCGAGGGGGGGTACGAGCAGTACTTC. Translated: CASSVEGGYEQYF.